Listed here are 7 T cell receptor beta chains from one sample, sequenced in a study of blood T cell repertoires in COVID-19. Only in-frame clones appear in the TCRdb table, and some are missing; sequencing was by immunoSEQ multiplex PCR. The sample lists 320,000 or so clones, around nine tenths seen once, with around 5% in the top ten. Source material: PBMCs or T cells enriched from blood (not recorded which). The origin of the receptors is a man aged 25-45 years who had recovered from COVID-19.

CDR3 DNA sequence: TGTGCCAGCTGGGGCGGATTATCCTACGAGCAGTACTTC. This encodes CASWGGLSYEQYF. The chain recombines TRBV28 with TRBJ2-7; D is possibly TRBD1 (5 bases). The CDR3 has 13 amino acids. Germline CDR1 is MDHEN and CDR2 is SYDVKM. V gave up 8 bases and J gave up 1 base, with 12 bases separating them.

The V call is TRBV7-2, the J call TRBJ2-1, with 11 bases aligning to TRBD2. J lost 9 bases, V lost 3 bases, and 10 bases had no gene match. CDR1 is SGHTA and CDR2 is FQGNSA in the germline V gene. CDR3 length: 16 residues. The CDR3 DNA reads TGTGCCAGCAGCTTTGCCGGGACTAGCGGCCTCGGTGAGCAGTTCTTC. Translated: CASSFAGTSGLGEQFF. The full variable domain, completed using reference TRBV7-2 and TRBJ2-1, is GAGVSQSPSNKVTEKGKDVELRCDPISGHTALYWYRQSLGQGLEFLIYFQGNSAPDKSGLPSDRFSAERTGGSVSTLTIQRTQQEDSAVYLCASSFAGTSGLGEQFFGPGTRLTVL.

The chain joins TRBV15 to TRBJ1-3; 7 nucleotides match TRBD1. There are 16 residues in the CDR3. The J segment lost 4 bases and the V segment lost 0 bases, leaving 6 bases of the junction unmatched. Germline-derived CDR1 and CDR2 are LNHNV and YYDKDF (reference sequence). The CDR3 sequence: CATSRDHPGQGNTIYF. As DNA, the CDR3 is TGTGCCACCAGCAGAGATCACCCGGGACAGGGAAACACCATATATTTT. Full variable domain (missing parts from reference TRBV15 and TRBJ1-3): DAMVIQNPRYQVTQFGKPVTLSCSQTLNHNVMYWYQQKSSQAPKLLFHYYDKDFNNEADTPDNFQSRRPNTSFCFLDIRSPGLGDTAMYLCATSRDHPGQGNTIYFGEGSWLTVV.

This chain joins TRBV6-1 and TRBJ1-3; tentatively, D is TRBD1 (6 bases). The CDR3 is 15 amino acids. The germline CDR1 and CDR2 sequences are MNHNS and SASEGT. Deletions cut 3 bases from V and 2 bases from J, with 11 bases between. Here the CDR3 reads CASSDHPGAGNTIYF. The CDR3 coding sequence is TGTGCCAGCAGTGACCATCCAGGGGCTGGAAACACCATATATTTT.

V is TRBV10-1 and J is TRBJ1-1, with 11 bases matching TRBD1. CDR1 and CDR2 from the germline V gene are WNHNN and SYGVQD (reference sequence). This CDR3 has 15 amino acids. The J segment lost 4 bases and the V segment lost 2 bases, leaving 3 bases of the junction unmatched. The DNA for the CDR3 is TGCGCCAGCAGTGAGAGGGGGACAGGGGGCACTGAAGCTTTCTTT. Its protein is CASSERGTGGTEAFF.

The CDR3 DNA reads TGCAGCGTTGAAACCCGCAGCCATTCCAGGGGGATGTACAATGAGCAGTTCTTC. Translating it yields CSVETRSHSRGMYNEQFF. V is TRBV29-1 and J is TRBJ2-1; 7 nucleotides align to TRBD1. Germline V CDR1 and CDR2: SQVTM, ANQGSEA. This CDR3 has 18 residues. V lost 2 bases and J lost 4; bases outside the gene matches: 17.

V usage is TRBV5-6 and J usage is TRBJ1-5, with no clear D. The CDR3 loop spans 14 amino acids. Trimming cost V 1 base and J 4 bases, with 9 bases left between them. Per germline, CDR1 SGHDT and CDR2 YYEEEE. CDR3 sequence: CASSLRGRNQPQHF. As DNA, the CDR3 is TGTGCCAGCAGCTTGCGAGGTAGGAATCAGCCCCAGCATTTT. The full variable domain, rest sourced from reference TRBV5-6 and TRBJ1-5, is DAGVTQSPTHLIKTRGQQVTLRCSPKSGHDTVSWYQQALGQGPQFIFQYYEEEERQRGNFPDRFSGHQFPNYSSELNVNALLLGDSALYLCASSLRGRNQPQHFGDGTRLSIL.